This T cell receptor (beta chain) was profiled in a study of blood T cell repertoires in COVID-19. Measured with immunoSEQ multiplex PCR; TCRdb has only the in-frame clones, and not every one. Of 95,000 to 150,000 clones listed, just over 70% are singletons. V lost 3 bases and J lost 4; bases outside the gene matches: 15. The CDR3 extends over 19 amino acids. Germline loops: CDR1 SGDLS, CDR2 YYNGEE. The sample was peripheral blood. V usage is TRBV9 and J usage is TRBJ2-2, with TRBD2 matching over 10 bases. The TCR was taken from a human donor with acute or convalescent COVID-19. The donor label of this sample is uncertain. CDR3 region: CASSGPERGGYIGTGELFF. The DNA of the CDR3 is TGTGCCAGCAGCGGGCCGGAGCGGGGGGGCTATATCGGCACCGGGGAGCTGTTTTTT.